A single sample gave rise to the 25 T cell receptor beta chains below, sequenced in a study of T cells expressing NK-cell markers. TCRdb reworked the 5' RACE reads into one entry per CDR3 protein, no DNA. Recorded here are just under 150,000 distinct CDR3 sequences; the top ten clones represent 10% to 15%. Material for sequencing was blood T cells: a sorted CD56 or NKG2C T cell subset, CD4+ or CD8+ T cells, or bulk PBMC T cells (not recorded which). All receptors derive from a man between 18 and 35 years old in good health.

The rearrangement joins TRBV7-2 to TRBJ2-5. This CDR3 spans 14 amino acids. Germline V CDR1 and CDR2: SGHTA, FQGNSA. The CDR3: CASSLVDRQETQYF.

This chain connects TRBV30 to TRBJ2-3; with no DNA, the TCRdb D assignment of TRBD1 cannot be verified. The CDR3 consists of 12 residues. The germline V gene has CDR1 GTSNPN and CDR2 SVGIG (reference sequence). CDR3 sequence: CAWRGAQDTQYF.

V usage is TRBV29-1 and J usage is TRBJ2-5; absent DNA, TCRdb's TRBD1 call cannot be checked. CDR3 length equals 13 residues. CDR1 SQVTM and CDR2 ANQGSEA come from the germline V gene. This CDR3 reads CSVVSGADETQYF.

CDR3: CASSQPGVQTRGNEQFF. The chain carries TRBV23-1 and TRBJ2-1; absent DNA, TCRdb's TRBD1 call cannot be checked. TRBV23-1 is annotated as an ORF whose role is uncertain. This CDR3 has 17 residues.

The rearrangement links TRBV7-2 to TRBJ2-1. The CDR3 spans 15 residues. Per germline, CDR1 SGHTA and CDR2 FQGNSA. The CDR3 region is CASSVQASAYNEQFF.

This rearrangement joins TRBV6-5 to TRBJ1-2. The germline V gene has CDR1 MNHEY and CDR2 SVGAGI. The CDR3 spans 13 residues. This chain's CDR3 is CASSYPGSDGYTF.

This sequence joins TRBV12-3 or TRBV12-4 and TRBJ2-2; TCRdb's assignment of TRBD1 cannot be checked, as there is no DNA. The length of the CDR3 is 16 residues. CDR3 sequence: CASSLDGTANTGELFF.

The rearrangement uses TRBV3-1 and TRBJ2-3; the D call from TCRdb, TRBD2, cannot be confirmed without DNA. Germline loops: CDR1 LGHDT, CDR2 YNNKEL (reference sequence). The CDR3 is 14 residues long. The CDR3 protein is CASSPGELSGPQYF.

This chain joins TRBV6-5 and TRBJ2-7. Germline loops: CDR1 MNHEY, CDR2 SVGAGI. CDR3 length: 12 residues. Here the CDR3 reads CASSRDYYEQYF.

The chain carries TRBV15 and TRBJ2-7. This CDR3 contains 17 residues. The V gene's germline CDR1 is LNHNV and CDR2 YYDKDF (reference sequence). The CDR3 sequence: CATSSLMDGPSSYEQYF.

The V gene is TRBV5-1, the J gene TRBJ2-1; TCRdb selects TRBD2, and the lack of DNA leaves this call unchecked. CDR1 SGHRS and CDR2 YFSETQ come from the germline V gene. This CDR3 spans 15 amino acids. The CDR3 spells CASKESLSSYNEQFF.

The chain recombines TRBV24-1 with TRBJ2-7. The germline CDR1 and CDR2 sequences are KGHDR and SFDVKD. The length of the CDR3 is 13 residues. The CDR3 is CATSDPDTYEQYF.

The chain combines TRBV29-1 with TRBJ2-3. The germline CDR1 and CDR2 sequences are SQVTM and ANQGSEA. The CDR3 is 11 residues long. The CDR3 reads CSVWSADTQYF.

V and J are TRBV20-1 and TRBJ2-1; there is no DNA to check the TCRdb D call of TRBD2. The germline V gene encodes CDR1 DFQATT and CDR2 SNEGSKA (reference sequence). CDR3 size: 18 residues. CDR3 amino acids: CSGGPGLAGGPSINEQFF.

The chain links TRBV7-8 to TRBJ2-1; TCRdb outputs TRBD2, but without DNA this stays unchecked. Per germline, CDR1 SGHVS and CDR2 FQNEAQ. The CDR3 contains 14 residues. This CDR3 is CASSLLVTTNEQFF. Based on the CDR3 plus reference TRBV7-8 and TRBJ2-1, the full variable domain is GAGVSQSPRYKVAKRGQDVALRCDPISGHVSLFWYQQALGQGPEFLTYFQNEAQLDKSGLPSDRFFAERPEGSVSTLKIQRTQQEDSAVYLCASSLLVTTNEQFFGPGTRLTVL.

The chain recombines TRBV6-5 with TRBJ2-5; TCRdb's D gene call, TRBD1, goes unchecked for lack of DNA. The CDR3 loop spans 17 amino acids. Per the germline V gene, CDR1 is MNHEY and CDR2 is SVGAGI. CDR3 loop: CASSYPDLRGTVKTQYF.

The chain joins TRBV10-3 to TRBJ2-1; TCRdb gives TRBD1 as the D gene, but with no DNA this cannot be confirmed. This CDR3 is built from 11 residues. CDR1 and CDR2 (germline): ENHRY, SYGVKD. The CDR3 sequence: CAIVQDNEQFF.

The chain carries TRBV4-3 and TRBJ2-7; the TRBD2 assignment by TCRdb is unverifiable without DNA. Germline V gene data show CDR1 as LGHNA and CDR2 as YSLEER. CDR3 length: 14 amino acids. Here the CDR3 reads CASSQVSGSHEQYF.

The chain is built from TRBV7-9 and TRBJ1-1; the TRBD1 assignment by TCRdb is unverifiable without DNA. The germline V gene encodes CDR1 SEHNR and CDR2 FQNEAQ (reference sequence). This CDR3 contains 13 residues. The CDR3 is CASSSGDRHEAFF.

V is TRBV10-2 and J is TRBJ2-2; the TCRdb call, TRBD2, lacks DNA for checking. CDR1 is WSHSY and CDR2 is SAAADI in the germline V gene. The CDR3 extends over 15 amino acids. CDR3 amino acids: CASEGPTVDTGELFF.

CDR3 loop: CASRGGQGEPTSTDTQYF. J is TRBJ2-3 and V is TRBV12-3 or TRBV12-4; as DNA is missing, the TRBD1 call by TCRdb cannot be tested. The CDR3 sequence is 18 residues long.

The rearrangement uses TRBV7-9 and TRBJ2-1; as DNA is missing, the TRBD1 call by TCRdb cannot be tested. The CDR3 has 16 amino acids. CDR1 is SEHNR and CDR2 is FQNEAQ in the germline V gene (reference sequence). CDR3 sequence reads: CASSPGGGAVYNEQFF.

The rearrangement uses TRBV9 and TRBJ2-1; the D call of TRBD2 rests on TCRdb alone, since no DNA is present to check it. The CDR3 runs to 14 residues. Germline V gene lookup returns CDR1 SGDLS and CDR2 YYNGEE. CDR3 residues: CASSVGNLLPEQFF.

The chain has TRBV30 and TRBJ2-3; TCRdb gives TRBD2 as the D gene, but with no DNA this cannot be confirmed. CDR3 length: 14 amino acids. Germline assignment: CDR1 GTSNPN and CDR2 SVGIG (reference sequence). The CDR3 sequence is CASPLAGPTDTQYF.

The rearrangement joins TRBV24-1 to TRBJ2-1; the D gene TCRdb calls, TRBD2, cannot be checked with no DNA. The germline CDR1 and CDR2 sequences are KGHDR and SFDVKD. This CDR3 is built from 15 residues. CDR3: CATSDGTSRVNEQFF.